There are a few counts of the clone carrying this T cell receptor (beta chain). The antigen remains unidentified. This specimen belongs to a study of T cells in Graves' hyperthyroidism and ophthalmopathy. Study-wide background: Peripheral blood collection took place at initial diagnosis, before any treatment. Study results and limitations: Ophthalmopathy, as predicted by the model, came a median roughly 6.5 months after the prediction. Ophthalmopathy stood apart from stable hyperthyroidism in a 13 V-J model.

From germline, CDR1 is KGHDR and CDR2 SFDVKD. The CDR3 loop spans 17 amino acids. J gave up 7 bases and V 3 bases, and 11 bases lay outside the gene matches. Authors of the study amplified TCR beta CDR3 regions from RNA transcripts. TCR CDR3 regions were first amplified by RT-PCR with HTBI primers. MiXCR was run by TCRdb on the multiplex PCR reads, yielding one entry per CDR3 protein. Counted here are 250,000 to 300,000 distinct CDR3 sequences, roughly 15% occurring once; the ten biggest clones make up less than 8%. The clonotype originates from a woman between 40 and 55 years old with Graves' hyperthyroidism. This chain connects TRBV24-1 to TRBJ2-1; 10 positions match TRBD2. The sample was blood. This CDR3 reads CATSDVPSSGRSNEQFF. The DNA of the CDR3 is TGTGCCACCAGTGATGTCCCGTCTAGCGGGAGAAGTAATGAGCAGTTCTTC.